The T cell receptor beta chain under discussion was sequenced for a study of blood T cells in healthy people across ages. This clonotype was counted only a few times. With a J-beta primer mix and a sample-barcoded 5' primer, a second PCR ran about 7 to 12 cycles. TCRdb recomputed calls from the 5' RACE reads with MiXCR, one row per CDR3 protein. The sample has around 850,000 distinct CDR3 sequences; under 40% are singletons. Approximately 10 milliliters of peripheral blood were drawn from each donor into EDTA-treated tubes. Trimming shortened V by 6 bases and J by 5 bases, and 8 bases separated the two germline ends. CDR3 length: 13 amino acids. The germline V gene encodes CDR1 SGHDN and CDR2 FVKESK.

The V gene is TRBV14, the J gene TRBJ1-6; no reliable D call. The sequenced material came from blood. The receptor comes from a man between 18 and 35 years old in good health. CDR3 in DNA: TGTGCCAGCAGGATGGTAGATAATTCACCCCTCCACTTT. It yields the protein CASRMVDNSPLHF.